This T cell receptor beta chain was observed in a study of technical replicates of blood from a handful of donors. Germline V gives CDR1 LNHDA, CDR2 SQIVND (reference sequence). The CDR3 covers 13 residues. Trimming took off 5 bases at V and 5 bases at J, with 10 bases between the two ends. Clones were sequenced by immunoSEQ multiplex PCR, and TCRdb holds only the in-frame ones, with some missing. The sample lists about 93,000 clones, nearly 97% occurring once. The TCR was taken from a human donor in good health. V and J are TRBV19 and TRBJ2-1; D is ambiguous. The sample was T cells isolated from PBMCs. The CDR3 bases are TGTGCCAGTAGTCTCTCGAGCGACAATGAGCAGTTCTTC. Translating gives CASSLSSDNEQFF.